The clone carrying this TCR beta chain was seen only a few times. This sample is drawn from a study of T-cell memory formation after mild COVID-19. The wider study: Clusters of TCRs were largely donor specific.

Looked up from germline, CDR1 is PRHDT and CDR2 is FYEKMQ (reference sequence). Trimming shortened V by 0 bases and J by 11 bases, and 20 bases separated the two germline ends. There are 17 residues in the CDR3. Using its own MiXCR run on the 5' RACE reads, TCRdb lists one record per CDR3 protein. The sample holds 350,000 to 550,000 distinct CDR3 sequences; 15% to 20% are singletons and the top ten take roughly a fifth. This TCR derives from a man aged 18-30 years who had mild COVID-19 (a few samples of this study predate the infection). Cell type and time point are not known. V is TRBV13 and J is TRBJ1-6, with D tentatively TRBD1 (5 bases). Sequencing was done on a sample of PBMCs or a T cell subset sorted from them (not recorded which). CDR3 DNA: TGTGCCAGCAGCTTAGGCCAAACAAGGCGAGGGGATACACCCCTCCACTTT. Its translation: CASSLGQTRRGDTPLHF.